The 25 T cell receptor beta chains reported below all come from one sample, sequenced in a study of spatial heterogeneity in lung cancer. TCRdb re-called the 5' RACE reads with MiXCR, one entry per CDR3 protein. Among almost 75,000 distinct CDR3 sequences listed, roughly 13% were seen once. Noted time point: sample taken at primary tumor resection. Unsorted samples of tumor, nontumor lung or frozen PBMC had their whole RNA sequenced. Specimen: PBMCs, collected at surgery. These receptors originate from a male donor with early-stage non-small cell lung cancer.

The J gene is TRBJ2-1, the V gene TRBV2, with D perhaps TRBD2 (6 bases). Looked up from germline, CDR1 is SNHLY and CDR2 is FYNNEI. Trimming stripped 4 bases from V and 4 bases from J, with 8 bases between. The CDR3 covers 13 residues. Here the CDR3 reads CASSAGGYNEQFF. In DNA, the CDR3 is TGTGCCAGCAGTGCTGGGGGGTACAATGAGCAGTTCTTC.

This clonotype was counted a few times. The chain is built from TRBV7-9 and TRBJ2-7; possibly TRBD1 for D (6 bases). The germline V and J ends were trimmed by 6 bases and 3 bases, with 12 bases remaining between them. Germline CDR1 reads SEHNR; CDR2 reads FQNEAQ (reference sequence). The CDR3 loop spans 13 amino acids. DNA for the CDR3: TGTGCCAGCAGTTTCCCGACAGGCTACGAGCAGTACTTC. Protein: CASSFPTGYEQYF.

This clonotype has more than one count but fewer than ten. The chain carries TRBV20-1 and TRBJ2-1; 7 bases line up with TRBD2. The V gene end was trimmed by 4 bases and the J gene end by 7 bases; junction bases not matched to a gene: 10. CDR1 is DFQATT and CDR2 is SNEGSKA in the germline V gene (reference sequence). The CDR3 length is 14 residues. CDR3 sequence reads: CSAKDLSGGNEQFF. The CDR3 region has the DNA TGCAGTGCTAAAGACCTGTCGGGGGGTAATGAGCAGTTCTTC.

This clonotype was recorded once. This chain uses TRBV6-1 with TRBJ1-1; no firm D call. The CDR3 spans 14 residues. Germline CDR1 and CDR2: MNHNS and SASEGT. Trimming took off 5 bases at V and 2 bases at J, with 12 bases between the two ends. The CDR3 nucleotides read TGTGCCAGCAGTTTCGACATCTCAAACACTGAAGCTTTCTTT. As protein: CASSFDISNTEAFF.

The rearrangement joins TRBV24-1 to TRBJ2-2, with D perhaps matching TRBD2 (5 bases). This CDR3 contains 15 residues. Between the trimmed V and J ends, which lost 4 bases and 0 bases, there was a span of 8 bases. Germline-derived CDR1 and CDR2 are KGHDR and SFDVKD. DNA of the CDR3: TGTGCCACCAGTGAAGAGGGAGCGAACACCGGGGAGCTGTTTTTT. Translated: CATSEEGANTGELFF.

This clonotype was seen more than once but under ten times. The chain joins TRBV30 to TRBJ1-1; 7 bases fit TRBD1. The J segment lost 5 bases and the V segment lost 4 bases, leaving 7 bases of the junction unmatched. This CDR3 has 13 amino acids. In germline, CDR1 is GTSNPN, CDR2 SVGIG (reference sequence). The CDR3 region is CAWIILQGTEAFF. DNA for the CDR3: TGTGCCTGGATTATATTACAGGGGACTGAAGCTTTCTTT.

The V call is TRBV2, the J call TRBJ2-7; 8 nucleotides agree with TRBD2. Per the germline V gene, CDR1 is SNHLY and CDR2 is FYNNEI. The length of the CDR3 is 15 residues. V lost 7 bases, J lost 5 bases, and 13 bases stayed unmatched. The CDR3 bases are TGTGCCAGCAAAACCACTAGCGGCCGAACGCACGAGCAGTACTTC. This translates into CASKTTSGRTHEQYF.

This clonotype has more than one count but fewer than ten. The chain couples TRBV7-2 to TRBJ1-2, with D unresolved. Trimming removed 0 bases at V and 8 bases at J, with 13 bases between. Germline V gene lookup returns CDR1 SGHTA and CDR2 FQGNSA. CDR3 length: 14 amino acids. The chain's CDR3 is CASSLAPGDLGYTF. CDR3 nucleotides: TGTGCCAGCAGCTTAGCGCCCGGAGATCTGGGCTACACCTTC. Full variable domain (remainder filled in from reference TRBV7-2 and TRBJ1-2): GAGVSQSPSNKVTEKGKDVELRCDPISGHTALYWYRQSLGQGLEFLIYFQGNSAPDKSGLPSDRFSAERTGGSVSTLTIQRTQQEDSAVYLCASSLAPGDLGYTFGSGTRLTVV.

Only a few counts were recorded for this clonotype. The V and J genes are TRBV20-1 and TRBJ1-4; D is possibly TRBD1 (5 bases). CDR3 length equals 14 residues. In germline, CDR1 is DFQATT, CDR2 SNEGSKA (reference sequence). The V and J ends lost 6 bases and 0 bases respectively, with 11 bases between them. This CDR3 reads CSAGTTATNEKLFF. CDR3 in DNA: TGCAGTGCCGGGACGACTGCAACTAATGAAAAACTGTTTTTT.

This clonotype was detected only a few times. The rearrangement links TRBV29-1 to TRBJ2-5; 8 bases are a match to TRBD1. V shed 6 bases, J shed 0 bases, and the junction held 6 bases outside the gene matches. Germline lookup yields CDR1 SQVTM and CDR2 ANQGSEA. CDR3 length: 14 amino acids. Written as DNA, the CDR3 is TGCAGCGTCCAGGGGGCTCCAGACCAAGAGACCCAGTACTTC. It specifies CSVQGAPDQETQYF. The variable domain in full, completed from reference TRBV29-1 and TRBJ2-5, reads SAVISQKPSRDICQRGTSLTIQCQVDSQVTMMFWYRQQPGQSLTLIATANQGSEATYESGFVIDKFPISRPNLTFSTLTVSNMSPEDSSIYLCSVQGAPDQETQYFGPGTRLLVL.

This clonotype has more than one count but fewer than ten. This sequence joins TRBV14 and TRBJ1-4, with D possibly matching TRBD1 (5 bases). V shed 2 bases and J shed 0 bases, with 10 bases lying between them. Germline V CDR1 and CDR2: SGHDN, FVKESK. The CDR3 runs to 16 residues. CDR3 bases: TGTGCCAGCAGCCAAATGTTGACAGCAACTAATGAAAAACTGTTTTTT. Translating it yields CASSQMLTATNEKLFF.

In this sample, this clonotype turned up once. The chain uses TRBV6-1 and TRBJ1-1, with 7 bases that match TRBD1. The ends lost 6 bases at V and 4 bases at J; junction bases unmatched: 5. The germline V gene encodes CDR1 MNHNS and CDR2 SASEGT. The CDR3 is 13 residues long. CDR3 sequence reads: CASRLQGLTEAFF. The CDR3 DNA reads as TGTGCCAGCAGGCTACAGGGGCTCACTGAAGCTTTCTTT.

The rearrangement links TRBV11-3 to TRBJ1-1; D is perhaps TRBD1 (5 bases). This CDR3 spans 13 amino acids. V lost 5 bases and J 7 bases, leaving 14 bases between the germline ends. Looked up from germline, CDR1 is SGHNT and CDR2 is YENEEA. CDR3 loop: CASSLAGRLEAFF. DNA of the CDR3: TGTGCCAGCAGCCTGGCGGGACGCCTTGAAGCTTTCTTT.

This chain connects TRBV10-2 to TRBJ1-1; weak D call: TRBD1 (6 bases). Germline values: CDR1 WSHSY, CDR2 SAAADI. V was pared by 7 bases and J by 5 bases, with 26 bases between. The CDR3 runs 17 residues. The CDR3 spells CASKVEGRGAFDTEAFF. For the CDR3, the DNA is TGCGCCAGCAAAGTGGAGGGAAGGGGGGCGTTCGATACTGAAGCTTTCTTT.

This clonotype was seen repeatedly, ten times or more. The chain combines TRBV5-1 with TRBJ1-3; 8 bases fit TRBD1. The germline CDR1 and CDR2 sequences are SGHRS and YFSETQ. V shed 4 bases, J shed 4 bases, and the junction held 10 bases outside the gene matches. The CDR3 is 16 amino acids. The CDR3 DNA sequence: TGCGCCAGCAGCGTCGGGACAGGTCTTTGGGGAAACACCATATATTTT. Encoded protein: CASSVGTGLWGNTIYF.

This clonotype was seen ten or more times. The chain joins TRBV9 to TRBJ1-4; no firm D call. This CDR3 is 14 amino acids long. Germline V gene sequence: CDR1 SGDLS, CDR2 YYNGEE. Trimming took off 3 bases at V and 5 bases at J, with 11 bases between the two ends. The CDR3 DNA follows: TGTGCCAGCAGCGGTGTAGGGCCGAATGAAAAACTGTTTTTT. Its protein product is CASSGVGPNEKLFF.

This clonotype appeared a few times. The DNA of the CDR3 is TGTGCCACCAGGAATCCATCGAACACCGGGGAGCTGTTTTTT. This codes for CATRNPSNTGELFF. The V gene is TRBV15, the J gene TRBJ2-2; D ambiguous. V was pared by 6 bases and J by 0 bases, with 8 bases between. This CDR3 region has 14 residues. Germline values: CDR1 LNHNV, CDR2 YYDKDF (reference sequence).

Ten or more counts support this clonotype. The chain links TRBV20-1 to TRBJ2-3; possible D gene TRBD2, 5 bases. CDR3 size: 13 residues. The V and J ends lost 3 bases and 4 bases respectively, with 11 bases between them. Germline lookup yields CDR1 DFQATT and CDR2 SNEGSKA (reference sequence). The CDR3 protein is CSASSQRADTQYF. The CDR3 coding sequence is TGCAGTGCTAGTAGTCAGAGGGCAGATACGCAGTATTTT.

The CDR3 DNA reads TGTGCCATCAGTGAGAAGCGGGAGCACAACGAGCAGTACTTC. This gives the protein CAISEKREHNEQYF. The J gene is TRBJ2-7, the V gene TRBV10-3; 8 bases are a match to TRBD2. V lost 2 bases, J lost 5 bases, and 5 bases stayed unmatched. Germline V gene data show CDR1 as ENHRY and CDR2 as SYGVKD. The CDR3 length is 14 residues.

This clonotype was counted only a few times. V is TRBV5-4 and J is TRBJ2-3; 10 bases align to TRBD2. After removal of 2 bases from V and 0 bases from J, the junction contained 3 bases not matched to a gene. The CDR3 is 16 residues long. Germline V CDR1 and CDR2: SGHNT, YYREEE (reference sequence). CDR3 DNA: TGTGCCAGCAGCTTCGGGACTAGCGTTAGCACAGATACGCAGTATTTT. This codes for CASSFGTSVSTDTQYF.

This clonotype has a handful of counts. The chain employs TRBV11-2 and TRBJ2-7; 7 bases are a match to TRBD1. The V gene's germline CDR1 is SGHAT and CDR2 FQNNGV. This CDR3 contains 12 residues. The CDR3 reads CATKGGTYEQYF. The CDR3 DNA is TGTGCAACAAAAGGGGGCACATACGAGCAGTACTTC.

The chain joins TRBV6-5 to TRBJ2-5, with TRBD2 matching over 11 bases. V shed 2 bases, J shed 0 bases, and the junction held 2 bases outside the gene matches. Germline V gene data show CDR1 as MNHEY and CDR2 as SVGAGI. CDR3 length: 16 amino acids. The CDR3 coding sequence is TGTGCCAGCAGTTACCTGGGACTAGCGGACCAAGAGACCCAGTACTTC. Translated: CASSYLGLADQETQYF.

This clonotype was counted only a few times. V usage is TRBV20-1 and J usage is TRBJ1-5; perhaps TRBD1 as D (5 bases). Germline V gene data show CDR1 as DFQATT and CDR2 as SNEGSKA (reference sequence). The CDR3 loop spans 12 amino acids. Trimming left V 4 bases short and J 7 bases short, with 11 bases between. This CDR3 reads CSATGGEQPQHF. The CDR3 DNA reads as TGCAGTGCTACGGGGGGGGAGCAGCCCCAGCATTTT.

The V and J genes are TRBV27 and TRBJ1-2; D call uncertain. The V gene lost 0 bases and the J gene lost 1 base, with 6 bases spanning the gap. Germline V gene data show CDR1 as MNHEY and CDR2 as SMNVEV (reference sequence). The CDR3 covers 14 residues. CDR3 loop: CASSLSWGNYGYTF. The CDR3 bases are TGTGCCAGCAGTTTATCGTGGGGTAACTATGGCTACACCTTC.

This clonotype appeared many times. The genes are TRBV24-1 and TRBJ1-2, with 10 positions matching TRBD1. Germline V gene lookup returns CDR1 KGHDR and CDR2 SFDVKD. This CDR3 has 16 amino acids. Trimming cost V 3 bases and J 4 bases; bases outside gene matches: 7. The CDR3 coding sequence is TGTGCCACCAGTGATACCGGGACAGGGGACGCCTATGGCTACACCTTC. Amino acids: CATSDTGTGDAYGYTF.